The table lists the clone carrying this T cell receptor (beta chain) with a few counts. The CDR3 length is 18 residues. CDR1 is SGHAT and CDR2 is FQNNGV in the germline V gene. Trimming at V came to 5 bases and at J to 2 bases, leaving 8 bases not matched to a gene. This specimen belongs to a study of T cells after yellow fever vaccination. Study as a whole: Staining for CD3, CD45RA, CCR7 and CD95 enabled sorting of EM, EMRA, CM and Tscm memory subsets.

Whole-study results and caveats: The secondary T-cell response peaked on day 5, not day 15, but was weaker. Boosting was followed by the reappearance of most primary-vaccination clones (just under 98% CD4, 70% to 90% CD8).

The TCR cDNA carried a universal primer site and UMIs from 5'RACE template switching. TCRdb itself ran the 5' RACE reads through MiXCR, one entry per CDR3 protein. The data hold roughly 45,000 distinct CDR3 sequences, with around 6.5% observed a single time. This clonotype originated in a man aged 25-40 years who received the YFV17D yellow fever vaccine. V usage is TRBV11-2 and J usage is TRBJ2-1, with 14 positions matching TRBD2. The specimen comprised PBMCs, either bulk or a sorted T-cell subset (CD4+, CD8+, memory, or dextramer-sorted; not recorded which), sampled 45 days after the yellow fever booster vaccination. DNA for the CDR3: TGTGCCAGCAGCCCCGGGACTAGCGGGAGCGCAGCCTACAATGAGCAGTTCTTC. This encodes CASSPGTSGSAAYNEQFF. The entire variable domain, with the rest obtained from reference TRBV11-2 and TRBJ2-1, is as follows: EAGVAQSPRYKIIEKRQSVAFWCNPISGHATLYWYQQILGQGPKLLIQFQNNGVVDDSQLPKDRFSAERLKGVDSTLKIQPAKLEDSAVYLCASSPGTSGSAAYNEQFFGPGTRLTVL.